This TCR beta chain was recovered during a study of blood T cell repertoires in COVID-19. Study information: The United States, Italy and Spain were the sources of the acute and convalescent COVID-19 samples. Sample material is recorded as cDNA or gDNA derived from T cells, B-cell-depleted T cells, or PBMCs.

In the study's own analysis: Nucleated cell counts were estimated from reference gene primer amplification. Some clones are missing from TCRdb's copy, which holds only in-frame ones; the method was immunoSEQ multiplex PCR. Clone size and the V and J calls come from that table; the DNA yielded D and trimming. The table includes approximately 240,000 clones, roughly 88% detected once. This CDR3 comprises 19 residues. V lost 4 bases, J lost 5 bases, and 17 bases stayed unmatched. CDR1 is SGHVS and CDR2 is FNYEAQ in the germline V gene. The chain is built from TRBV7-6 and TRBJ2-3; 11 bases match TRBD2. The material sequenced was peripheral blood. The receptor was isolated from a woman in her 40s who had recovered from COVID-19. The CDR3 is CASSSPSAIAGGSGDTQYF. CDR3 DNA: TGTGCCAGCAGCTCCCCTTCCGCAATAGCGGGAGGGAGTGGAGATACGCAGTATTTT.